Listed below are T cell receptor beta chains from one sample, sequenced in a study of T cell responses to AZD1222 COVID-19 vaccine. The protocol was immunoSEQ multiplex PCR, while the TCRdb copy is restricted to in-frame clones and leaves out a portion. The sample lists 140,000 or so clones; 88% were seen once. Sequenced material: peripheral blood, taken 28 days after the second dose of the MenACWY control vaccine. Receptors originate from an adult who received the MenACWY meningococcal vaccine as a control. Both conserved end residues are part of each CDR3.

cdr3_aa: CASSLRDRNNSPLHF; v_call: TRBV5-6
cdr3_aa: CASSDYSAGNEKLFF; v_call: TRBV2
cdr3_aa: CASSPRGGRAGEQFF; v_call: TRBV5-4
cdr3_aa: CASSLGGPDTQYF; v_call: TRBV5-1
cdr3_aa: CASSRSRGDASPLHF; v_call: TRBV25-1
cdr3_aa: CASSLLAGTDTQYF; v_call: TRBV5-6
cdr3_aa: CASSIAGMRQVPNTEAFF; v_call: TRBV19
cdr3_aa: CASSPTGRPEKLFF; v_call: TRBV7-7
cdr3_aa: CASSSRTDEAFF; v_call: TRBV11-3
cdr3_aa: CASSRYPVGTSGGASYNEQFF; v_call: TRBV9
cdr3_aa: CATSAEVANEQFF; v_call: TRBV15
cdr3_aa: CASSFQEETQYF; v_call: TRBV11-3
cdr3_aa: CASDKTGSSYEQYF; v_call: TRBV9
cdr3_aa: CASSSEGGITDTQYF; v_call: TRBV5-1
cdr3_aa: CASSSNRGKETQYF; v_call: TRBV7-2
cdr3_aa: CASSLTTGGRGEQYF; v_call: TRBV7-3
cdr3_aa: CASSKGTASNEKLFF; v_call: TRBV6-2/TRBV6-3
cdr3_aa: CASSVAGRGDTQYF; v_call: TRBV9
cdr3_aa: CATSDLSGAGVRYEQFF; v_call: TRBV24-1
cdr3_aa: CASSPWGTISTNYGYTF; v_call: TRBV5-8
cdr3_aa: CASSPRDRGTDTQYF; v_call: TRBV18
cdr3_aa: CASSLAVGRRSNQPQHF; v_call: TRBV28
cdr3_aa: CASSYDRNYGYTF; v_call: TRBV11-2
cdr3_aa: CASSTTSGRAYEQYF; v_call: TRBV28
cdr3_aa: CASFITTYEQYF; v_call: TRBV2
cdr3_aa: CASSYPSGGARITGELFF; v_call: TRBV6-2/TRBV6-3
cdr3_aa: CASGDYEQYF; v_call: TRBV2
cdr3_aa: CASSEAGDSYGYTF; v_call: TRBV6-1
cdr3_aa: CATGTGNVANTGELFF; v_call: TRBV2
cdr3_aa: CASSFRQGANEQYF; v_call: TRBV27
cdr3_aa: CSVGGKGPDSNQPQHF; v_call: TRBV29-1
cdr3_aa: CASSQMNSGLNEQFF; v_call: TRBV3-1/TRBV3-2
cdr3_aa: CATSDPRGETQYF; v_call: TRBV24-1
cdr3_aa: CASSFGTVNYGYTF; v_call: TRBV7-8
cdr3_aa: CASSPQQASYEQYF; v_call: TRBV18
cdr3_aa: CASSAGGPNTEAFF; v_call: TRBV2
cdr3_aa: CSVEGLAGGSYNEQFF; v_call: TRBV29-1
cdr3_aa: CASSQGVNLDTQYF; v_call: TRBV4-1
cdr3_aa: CASSPTGGAGGGETQYF; v_call: TRBV6-4
cdr3_aa: CASSPRGAGVEAPTYNEQFF; v_call: TRBV5-4
cdr3_aa: CASSHETDNSPLHF; v_call: TRBV3-1/TRBV3-2
cdr3_aa: CASTLGQNYGYTF; v_call: TRBV6-6
cdr3_aa: CASSLEGTANEKLFF; v_call: TRBV5-1
cdr3_aa: CASGLVPLGQATNEKLFF; v_call: TRBV12-5
cdr3_aa: CATSDYGLAEPNEQFF; v_call: TRBV24-1
cdr3_aa: CASSPVDRGGDTEAFF; v_call: TRBV7-3
cdr3_aa: CASSQDGRDSPLHF; v_call: TRBV7-2
cdr3_aa: CAISESTGQETQYF; v_call: TRBV10-3
cdr3_aa: CASSLLRGRRNNYGYTF; v_call: TRBV28
cdr3_aa: CAWSGGRHTEAFF; v_call: TRBV30
cdr3_aa: CASSRDWDTSSYEQYF; v_call: TRBV5-1
cdr3_aa: CASSSGRDNSYNSPLHF; v_call: TRBV5-4
cdr3_aa: CASSQLGPDLFNYGYTF; v_call: TRBV4-3
cdr3_aa: CASSLAPIGLNEQFF; v_call: TRBV5-1
cdr3_aa: CASSSGQGGLRTEAFF; v_call: TRBV28
cdr3_aa: CASISPARNSPLHF; v_call: TRBV2
cdr3_aa: CASSGQYLYEQYF; v_call: TRBV27
cdr3_aa: CASSEEKGNEQFF; v_call: TRBV6-1
cdr3_aa: CASSLMSGGSTEAFF; v_call: TRBV5-1
cdr3_aa: CASSPPRGQEGSDTQYF; v_call: TRBV18